These T cell receptor beta chains were read from a single sample in a study of T cells in localized non-small cell lung cancer. Produced via immunoSEQ multiplex PCR; TCRdb's table is partial and in-frame only. Among fewer than 35,000 clones listed, just over 85% were seen once. The sample was peripheral blood, taken before any cancer treatment. Every receptor here comes from a male donor at least 60 years old with stage III lung adenocarcinoma. Both conserved end residues are part of each CDR3. The D gene is left open where the match is weak.

>TRBJ2-7|TRBV28|.
TGTGCCAGCGGCCCCTTCTACGAGCAGTACTTC
CASGPFYEQYF
>TRBJ1-2|TRBV2|.
TGTGCCAGCAGGGAAGACGCCTCCTTATCTAATGGCTACACCTTC
CASREDASLSNGYTF
>TRBJ2-5|TRBV6-1|TRBD2
TGTGCCAGCAGTGAAGGGGGGGCGATCGGGAAGCGGGAGAAGACCCAGTACTTC
CASSEGGAIGKREKTQYF
>TRBJ2-1|TRBV4-1|.
TGCGCCAGCAGCCAAGTAGAAGAGCAGTTCTTC
CASSQVEEQFF
>TRBJ2-5|TRBV7-8|TRBD2
TGTGCCAGCAGCTTAACTAGCGGGGGACAAGAGACCCAGTACTTC
CASSLTSGGQETQYF
>TRBJ1-1|TRBV28|.
TGTGCCAGCAGTTTACCGGGGGCTTCAGTGAACACTGAAGCTTTCTTT
CASSLPGASVNTEAFF
>TRBJ2-1|TRBV2|TRBD2
TGTGCCAGCAGGGAGAAGACTAGCGGGGGGGCTGGGGAGCAGTTCTTC
CASREKTSGGAGEQFF
>TRBJ1-4|TRBV4-2|.
TGTGCCAGCAGCGCTGCGGGGCCTAATGAAAAACTGTTTTTT
CASSAAGPNEKLFF
>TRBJ1-4|TRBV2|.
TGTGCCAGCAGTGAAGCTTCGACAGCAACTAATGAAAAACTGTTTTTT
CASSEASTATNEKLFF
>TRBJ1-2|TRBV10-3|.
TGTGCCATCAGTGCGGGGATTAACTATGGCTACACCTTC
CAISAGINYGYTF
>TRBJ2-7|TRBV29-1|.
TGCAGCGTTATTAGCAGGGCTACCTACGAGCAGTACTTC
CSVISRATYEQYF
>TRBJ2-5|TRBV5-1|TRBD2
TGCGCCAGCAGCTTTCCCGGGGGGAGTGAGACCCAGTACTTC
CASSFPGGSETQYF
>TRBJ2-5|TRBV5-1|TRBD2
TGCGCCAGCAGCCCGGGACTAGCGGGAGGGACTGGGGAGACCCAGTACTTC
CASSPGLAGGTGETQYF
>TRBJ2-3|TRBV6-6|TRBD2
TGTGCCAGCAGTCATATAGCGGGGGCCTCAGATACGCAGTATTTT
CASSHIAGASDTQYF
>TRBJ2-2|TRBV9|.
TGTGCCAGCAGCGAGTACACCGGGGAGCTGTTTTTT
CASSEYTGELFF
>TRBJ1-1|TRBV7-7|.
TGTGCCAGCAGCTTACAGATGAACACTGAAGCTTTCTTT
CASSLQMNTEAFF
>TRBJ2-3|TRBV2|TRBD2
TGTGCCAGCTCAGCGGGAGAGGTGGGAGATACGCAGTATTTT
CASSAGEVGDTQYF
>TRBJ2-3|TRBV4-1|.
TGCGCCAGCAGCCAAGCGTCGAGTTCCTCAGGGGTGCGCACAGATACGCAGTATTTT
CASSQASSSSGVRTDTQYF
>TRBJ1-5|TRBV6-1|.
TGTGCCAGCAGTGTCCACGGGATCAATCAGCCCCAGCATTTT
CASSVHGINQPQHF
>TRBJ2-3|TRBV2|.
TGTGCCAGCAGTGAAAGAGATACGCAGTATTTT
CASSERDTQYF
>TRBJ2-5|TRBV5-1|TRBD1
TGCGCCAGCAGCTTGGGCACCTGGACAGGCCCTGAAGGGACCCAGTACTTC
CASSLGTWTGPEGTQYF
>TRBJ1-1|TRBV6-1|.
TGTGCCAGCCGGGAAAGGGTGGCTTTCTTT
CASRERVAFF
>TRBJ2-3|TRBV9|.
TGTGCCAGCAGCGCCTTACAGGGAGTAGCAGATACGCAGTATTTT
CASSALQGVADTQYF